What follows is one T cell receptor (beta chain) and its context. Antigen: not known. PCR primers comprised 60 Vbeta and 13 Jbeta primers. The repertoire was sequenced with immunoSEQ multiplex PCR; TCRdb's copy has only in-frame clones and lacks some. The sample lists 150,000 or so clones, around three quarters occurring once. This sample was taken from a study of cytomegalovirus exposure and HLA in healthy donors. These donors counted as nominally healthy when sampled, but unrecorded immune exposures were likely. Points from the study as a whole: Within the data, a cluster of highly shared sequence variants was likely a sequencing artifact. Later on, analysis showed that most CMV-associated TCR beta chains appeared to be HLA-restricted.

This sequence was found in a woman aged 40 to 50 in good health and CMV-seronegative. The material sequenced was PBMCs.

The chain's CDR3 is CASNDGTGGENQPQHF. CDR3 coding DNA: TGTGCCAGCAACGACGGGACGGGAGGGGAGAATCAGCCCCAGCATTTT. The chain combines TRBV6-6 with TRBJ1-5; D is possibly TRBD1 (5 bases). This CDR3 is 16 amino acids long. V dropped 7 bases and J dropped 4 bases, with 20 bases sitting between them. Germline V CDR1 and CDR2: MNHNY, SVGAGI (reference sequence).